The 14 T cell receptor beta chains below were found in one sample sequenced in a study of blood T cell repertoires in COVID-19. Libraries were prepared by immunoSEQ multiplex PCR; TCRdb keeps only in-frame clonotypes and omits some of them. The sample lists about 43,000 clones; roughly four fifths were seen once. Sequencing input: peripheral blood. The origin of the receptors is a woman aged 55-70 years with acute or convalescent COVID-19.

This clone is a singleton in its sample. The chain combines TRBV10-3 with TRBJ2-5; possibly TRBD2 for D (6 bases). CDR1 and CDR2 (germline): ENHRY, SYGVKD. This CDR3 is built from 14 residues. Deletions cut 3 bases from V and 2 bases from J, with 10 bases between. DNA for the CDR3: TGTGCCATCAGTGAACCCGGGGGACAAGAGACCCAGTACTTC. This sequence encodes CAISEPGGQETQYF.

This clone was seen once. This chain joins TRBV27 and TRBJ1-2; 10 nucleotides line up with TRBD1. The CDR3 is 15 residues long. The V and J ends lost 3 bases and 4 bases, in that order; junction bases with no gene match: 5. The germline gives CDR1 MNHEY, CDR2 SMNVEV (reference sequence). CDR3 nucleotide sequence: TGTGCCAGCAGTTTTACCGGGACAGGGGCCTATGGCTACACCTTC. This codes for CASSFTGTGAYGYTF.

In this sample, this clone turned up a few times. V usage is TRBV21-1 and J usage is TRBJ1-5. TRBV21-1 is classified as a pseudogene. The CDR3 has 17 amino acids. CDR3 bases: TGTGCCAGCAGCAAAGCGCGGGTTAATAATAGCAATCAGCCCCAGCATTTT. It encodes CASSKARVNNSNQPQHF.

The chain employs TRBV18 and TRBJ1-1; the D is unclear. CDR1 is KGHSH, CDR2 LQKENI, per germline. The germline V and J ends were trimmed by 5 bases and 2 bases, with 9 bases remaining between them. The CDR3 spans 13 residues. In DNA form, the CDR3 reads TGTGCCAGCTCAAATCAGGAAAACACTGAAGCTTTCTTT. This encodes CASSNQENTEAFF.

This rearrangement joins TRBV6-5 to TRBJ1-5; 11 bases fit TRBD1. Germline lookup yields CDR1 MNHEY and CDR2 SVGAGI. The V gene end was trimmed by 7 bases and the J gene end by 2 bases; junction bases not matched to a gene: 4. The CDR3 totals 15 residues. CDR3: CASTRTGGRNQPQHF. The CDR3 DNA reads as TGTGCCAGCACCAGGACAGGGGGCCGCAATCAGCCCCAGCATTTT.

The chain has TRBV6-1 and TRBJ1-5, with a possible D match to TRBD1 (5 bases). The CDR3 covers 16 residues. V was shortened by 3 bases and J by 6 bases, with 18 bases between the two germline ends. In germline, CDR1 is MNHNS, CDR2 SASEGT. The CDR3 region is CASSDVQGPFGQPQHF. The CDR3 DNA follows: TGTGCCAGCAGTGATGTCCAGGGCCCCTTCGGTCAGCCCCAGCATTTT.

This chain connects TRBV6-4 to TRBJ1-5; no clear D. CDR3 size: 15 residues. The germline CDR1 and CDR2 sequences are MRHNA and SNTAGT. Between the trimmed V and J ends, which lost 2 bases and 6 bases, there was a span of 14 bases. CDR3 sequence: CASSDHAGVGQPQHF. The CDR3 region has the DNA TGTGCCAGCAGTGACCACGCCGGGGTGGGTCAGCCCCAGCATTTT.

The chain joins TRBV5-1 to TRBJ1-4; TRBD1 matches at 10 bases. Germline values: CDR1 SGHRS, CDR2 YFSETQ. CDR3 length equals 14 residues. V was pared by 6 bases and J by 6 bases, with 5 bases of the junction left unmatched. The CDR3 coding sequence is TGCGCCAGCACCTGGACAGGGGGGGATGAAAAACTGTTTTTT. Translation: CASTWTGGDEKLFF.

The CDR3 bases are TGTGCCAGCAGTGAGAAAATGCGGACAGGGGGTTACTATGGCTACACCTTC. Amino acid sequence: CASSEKMRTGGYYGYTF. The rearrangement links TRBV6-1 to TRBJ1-2; 10 bases match TRBD1. The germline V gene has CDR1 MNHNS and CDR2 SASEGT. V gave up 3 bases and J gave up 3 bases; unmatched junction bases: 10. The CDR3 spans 17 residues.

The chain employs TRBV9 and TRBJ2-3; no clear D. Looked up from germline, CDR1 is SGDLS and CDR2 is YYNGEE. CDR3 length equals 13 residues. Deletions cut 0 bases from V and 2 bases from J, with 4 bases between. The DNA for the CDR3 is TGTGCCAGCAGCGTAGGTTACACAGATACGCAGTATTTT. Protein: CASSVGYTDTQYF. Full variable domain (rest looked up from reference TRBV9 and TRBJ2-3): DSGVTQTPKHLITATGQRVTLRCSPRSGDLSVYWYQQSLDQGLQFLIQYYNGEERAKGNILERFSAQQFPDLHSELNLSSLELGDSALYFCASSVGYTDTQYFGPGTRLTVL.

CDR3 in DNA: TGTGCCAGCAGGAGGGCTAGCGGGGGTCGTAACACCGGGGAGCTGTTTTTT. Translating gives CASRRASGGRNTGELFF. V usage is TRBV2 and J usage is TRBJ2-2, with 10 bases matching TRBD2. The J segment lost 2 bases and the V segment lost 6 bases, leaving 9 bases of the junction unmatched. The CDR3 length is 17 residues. CDR1 SNHLY and CDR2 FYNNEI come from the germline V gene.

The chain recombines TRBV6-5 with TRBJ1-2, with D tentatively TRBD1 (6 bases). V gave up 4 bases and J gave up 7 bases, with 13 bases separating them. In germline, CDR1 is MNHEY, CDR2 SVGAGI. This CDR3 comprises 13 residues. CDR3 coding DNA: TGTGCCAGCAGTTCCGGGGGGGGCTTTGGCTACACCTTC. This translates into CASSSGGGFGYTF.

The gene calls are TRBV29-1 and TRBJ2-7; TRBD1 matches at 8 bases. The CDR3 has 14 residues. With V trimmed by 7 bases and J by 3 bases, 11 bases remained unmatched. Germline V gene lookup returns CDR1 SQVTM and CDR2 ANQGSEA. CDR3 in amino acids: CSAATGTGGYEQYF. The CDR3 region has the DNA TGCAGCGCGGCTACCGGGACAGGAGGCTACGAGCAGTACTTC.

The chain combines TRBV29-1 with TRBJ2-7; 7 nucleotides match TRBD1. Trimming at V came to 4 bases and at J to 12 bases, leaving 12 bases not matched to a gene. Germline values: CDR1 SQVTM, CDR2 ANQGSEA. The CDR3 length is 12 residues. The CDR3: CSVGLRTGWRYF. The CDR3 coding sequence is TGCAGCGTTGGTCTCCGGACAGGCTGGCGGTACTTC.